Listed below are T cell receptor beta chains from one sample, sequenced in a study of human T cells and chemical hapten exposure. Via MiXCR, TCRdb re-called the RACE reads, giving one row per CDR3 protein. The sample consists of more than 70,000 distinct CDR3 sequences, about 8.8% of them appearing once. Sequencing input: whole blood. All receptors derive from a female donor in good health. Some clones in this sample may be carry-over from other donors' samples. CDR3s include the opening cysteine and the closing phenylalanine or tryptophan. A D gene is named only where the DNA matches it firmly. Expanded clones are given a class, and other clones once, few, many or no size at all.

size: many
J: TRBJ2-3
V: TRBV20-1
D: TRBD1
CDR3: CSARRDRGYTDTQYF
DNA: TGCAGTGCTAGACGGGACAGGGGTTACACAGATACGCAGTATTTT

size: NA
J: TRBJ1-1
V: TRBV4-3
D: NA
CDR3: CASSPYFRWGNEAFF
DNA: TGCGCCAGCAGCCCCTATTTCAGGTGGGGGAATGAAGCTTTCTTT

size: few
J: TRBJ2-1
V: TRBV20-1
D: NA
CDR3: CSARGPSYYSSYNEQFF
DNA: TGCAGTGCTAGAGGGCCTTCTTACTACAGCTCCTACAATGAGCAGTTCTTC

size: few
J: TRBJ1-2
V: TRBV3-1
D: TRBD1
CDR3: CASSQANRGGYTF
DNA: TGTGCCAGCAGCCAGGCCAACAGGGGTGGCTACACCTTC

size: NA
J: TRBJ2-3
V: TRBV9
D: NA
CDR3: CASSVVGSFTDTQYF
DNA: TGTGCCAGCAGCGTAGTCGGATCCTTCACAGATACGCAGTATTTT

size: few
J: TRBJ2-3
V: TRBV28
D: TRBD1
CDR3: CASSLGDRPADTQYF
DNA: TGTGCCAGCAGTTTAGGGGACAGGCCCGCAGATACGCAGTATTTT

size: NA
J: TRBJ2-5
V: TRBV28
D: NA
CDR3: CASSLAGALGETQYF
DNA: TGTGCCAGCAGTTTGGCGGGGGCCCTCGGAGAGACCCAGTACTTC

size: NA
J: TRBJ2-4
V: TRBV20-1
D: TRBD2
CDR3: CSAPAGVAKNIQYF
DNA: TGCAGTGCCCCAGCGGGAGTGGCCAAAAACATTCAGTACTTC

size: NA
J: TRBJ2-1
V: TRBV11-2
D: NA
CDR3: CASSSVDSYNEQFF
DNA: TGTGCCAGCAGCTCCGTGGACAGCTACAATGAGCAGTTCTTC

size: NA
J: TRBJ2-7
V: TRBV7-2
D: TRBD2
CDR3: CASSLAGGTSTEQYF
DNA: TGTGCCAGCAGCTTAGCGGGAGGGACTAGCACCGAGCAGTACTTC

size: NA
J: TRBJ2-2
V: TRBV7-3
D: TRBD1
CDR3: CASSLSGTGIPGELFF
DNA: TGTGCCAGCAGCTTAAGTGGGACAGGGATCCCCGGGGAGCTGTTTTTT

size: NA
J: TRBJ1-6
V: TRBV28
D: NA
CDR3: CASSYIGTANSPLHF
DNA: TGTGCCAGCAGTTATATCGGGACGGCTAATTCACCCCTCCACTTT

size: NA
J: TRBJ2-7
V: TRBV20-1
D: TRBD2
CDR3: CSASLAGIYEQYF
DNA: TGCAGTGCTAGCCTAGCGGGGATCTACGAGCAGTACTTC

size: many
J: TRBJ2-1
V: TRBV2
D: TRBD1
CDR3: CASSEGAQGADEQFF
DNA: TGTGCCAGCAGTGAGGGCGCACAGGGGGCCGATGAGCAGTTCTTC

size: NA
J: TRBJ1-1
V: TRBV19
D: NA
CDR3: CASSTPGWDTEAFF
DNA: TGTGCCAGTAGTACTCCAGGGTGGGACACTGAAGCTTTCTTT

size: NA
J: TRBJ2-5
V: TRBV7-9
D: NA
CDR3: CASSLAGGGTETQYF
DNA: TGTGCCAGCAGCTTAGCCGGCGGAGGGACCGAGACCCAGTACTTC

size: few
J: TRBJ1-3
V: TRBV28
D: NA
CDR3: CASSSEDGRNTIYF
DNA: TGTGCCAGCAGTTCAGAGGACGGAAGAAACACCATATATTTT

size: few
J: TRBJ2-3
V: TRBV7-9
D: TRBD1
CDR3: CASSLDGQGSTDTQYF
DNA: TGTGCCAGCAGCTTAGACGGACAGGGTAGCACAGATACGCAGTATTTT

size: many
J: TRBJ1-4
V: TRBV7-2
D: NA
CDR3: CASSSQEGTNEKLFF
DNA: TGTGCCAGCAGTTCCCAGGAGGGAACTAATGAAAAACTGTTTTTT

size: many
J: TRBJ2-3
V: TRBV9
D: NA
CDR3: CASSADLTDTQYF
DNA: TGTGCCAGCAGCGCGGACCTCACAGATACGCAGTATTTT

size: few
J: TRBJ1-5
V: TRBV6-1
D: NA
CDR3: CASSEARGIQPQHF
DNA: TGTGCCAGCAGTGAAGCAAGGGGGATCCAGCCCCAGCATTTT

size: few
J: TRBJ2-4
V: TRBV9
D: NA
CDR3: CASSAGTEAKNIQYF
DNA: TGTGCCAGCAGCGCCGGGACCGAAGCCAAAAACATTCAGTACTTC

size: many
J: TRBJ2-3
V: TRBV5-5
D: NA
CDR3: CASSPRRGGGPADTQYF
DNA: TGTGCCAGCAGCCCACGTAGGGGGGGAGGGCCAGCAGATACGCAGTATTTT

size: NA
J: TRBJ2-3
V: TRBV5-1
D: NA
CDR3: CASSSKPGTDTQYF
DNA: TGCGCCAGCAGCTCGAAACCCGGTACAGATACGCAGTATTTT

size: NA
J: TRBJ2-7
V: TRBV28
D: NA
CDR3: CASSLTASEQYF
DNA: TGTGCCAGCAGTTTAACGGCCTCCGAGCAGTACTTC

size: NA
J: TRBJ2-2
V: TRBV12-3/TRBV12-4
D: NA
CDR3: CASSLFTVTGELFF
DNA: TGTGCCAGCAGTTTATTTACGGTCACCGGGGAGCTGTTTTTT

size: many
J: TRBJ2-7
V: TRBV4-3
D: NA
CDR3: CASSQDYRAYEQYF
DNA: TGCGCCAGCAGCCAAGATTACAGGGCCTACGAGCAGTACTTC

size: few
J: TRBJ2-1
V: TRBV7-8
D: NA
CDR3: CASRRADSYNEQFF
DNA: TGTGCCAGCAGAAGAGCGGACTCCTACAATGAGCAGTTCTTC

size: many
J: TRBJ2-6
V: TRBV5-4
D: TRBD2
CDR3: CASSQSPAGGTSGANVLTF
DNA: TGTGCCAGCAGCCAATCCCCGGCGGGAGGCACCTCTGGGGCCAACGTCCTGACTTTC

size: NA
J: TRBJ2-7
V: TRBV27
D: TRBD2
CDR3: CASSYQPGLAGYEQYF
DNA: TGTGCCAGCAGTTACCAACCGGGACTAGCGGGATATGAGCAGTACTTC